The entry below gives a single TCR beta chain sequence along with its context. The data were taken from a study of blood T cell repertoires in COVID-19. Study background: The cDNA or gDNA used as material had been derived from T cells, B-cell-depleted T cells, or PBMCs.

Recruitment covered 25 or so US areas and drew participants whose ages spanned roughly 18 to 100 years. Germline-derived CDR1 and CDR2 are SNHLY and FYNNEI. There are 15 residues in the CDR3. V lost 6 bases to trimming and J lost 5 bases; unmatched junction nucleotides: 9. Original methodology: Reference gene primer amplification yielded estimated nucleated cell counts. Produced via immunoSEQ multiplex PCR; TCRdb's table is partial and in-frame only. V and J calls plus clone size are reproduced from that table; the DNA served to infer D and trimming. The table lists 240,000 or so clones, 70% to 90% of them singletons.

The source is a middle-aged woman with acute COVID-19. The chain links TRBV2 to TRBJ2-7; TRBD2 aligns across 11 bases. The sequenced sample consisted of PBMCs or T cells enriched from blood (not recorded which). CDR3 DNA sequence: TGTGCCAGCAGGGAGAGACTAGCGGGGTTCCACGAGCAGTACTTC. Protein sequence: CASRERLAGFHEQYF.